Each of the 24 T cell receptor beta chains below was sequenced from the same sample in a study of beta chain features in type 1 diabetes. What was sequenced were expressed TCRB transcripts, since all of the isolated RNA had been reverse transcribed. Using immunoSEQ multiplex PCR, the repertoire was profiled, and TCRdb retains in-frame clones only, with some absent. The sample has around 160,000 clones, roughly 59% seen once. Whole-study findings and limits: All four CD4+ subsets from Type 1 diabetes patients carried moderately but significantly shorter TCRB CDR3s.

These receptors are not linked to any known antigen. The sample was naive CD4+ T cells from blood. All receptors come from a young man with type 1 diabetes.

The rearrangement links TRBV7-2 to TRBJ2-5; 9 bases agree with TRBD1. This CDR3 spans 13 amino acids. Per germline, CDR1 SGHTA and CDR2 FQGNSA. Germline trimming cut 6 bases from V and 3 bases from J; bases unmatched to any gene: 2. This CDR3 reads CASRRQGEETQYF. The DNA for the CDR3 is TGTGCCAGCAGAAGACAGGGGGAAGAGACCCAGTACTTC.

The chain joins TRBV4-3 to TRBJ1-4; TRBD1 aligns across 7 bases. V gave up 5 bases and J gave up 3 bases; unmatched junction bases: 3. CDR3 length equals 14 residues. Looked up from germline, CDR1 is LGHNA and CDR2 is YSLEER. CDR3 loop: CASSLTGPNEKLFF. The CDR3 DNA reads as TGCGCCAGCAGCTTGACAGGGCCTAATGAAAAACTGTTTTTT.

V and J are TRBV29-1 and TRBJ1-1; D gene uncertain. The V end was cut by 6 bases, the J end by 6 bases, with 11 bases between. Germline lookup yields CDR1 SQVTM and CDR2 ANQGSEA. The CDR3 sequence is 11 residues long. CDR3 sequence (DNA): TGCAGCGTGGCAGGTCCCGCTGAAGCTTTCTTT. Its translation is CSVAGPAEAFF.

This clone appeared a few times. This sequence joins TRBV5-1 and TRBJ2-5; TRBD2 matches at 7 bases. Germline V gene sequence: CDR1 SGHRS, CDR2 YFSETQ. The CDR3 length is 14 residues. V lost 4 bases, J lost 5 bases, and 8 bases stayed unmatched. In DNA, the CDR3 is TGCGCCAGCAGCCTAACTAGCGTCGGTGAGACCCAGTACTTC. Protein sequence: CASSLTSVGETQYF.

This chain uses TRBV5-4 with TRBJ2-5; D call uncertain. Trimming took 4 bases from V and 0 from J, leaving 7 bases between them. Germline V gene lookup returns CDR1 SGHNT and CDR2 YYREEE (reference sequence). This CDR3 has 13 amino acids. The chain's CDR3 is CASSQRYQETQYF. The CDR3 region has the DNA TGTGCCAGCAGCCAGAGATACCAAGAGACCCAGTACTTC.

This chain uses TRBV7-2 with TRBJ2-3; D remains ambiguous. The CDR3 has 13 amino acids. V lost 3 bases and J 2 bases, leaving 6 bases between the germline ends. Germline assignment: CDR1 SGHTA and CDR2 FQGNSA. CDR3 in DNA: TGTGCCAGCAGCTTCTCAGACACAGATACGCAGTATTTT. This sequence encodes CASSFSDTDTQYF.

This clone was recorded once. The rearrangement links TRBV7-2 to TRBJ2-1; 7 bases match TRBD1. From germline, CDR1 is SGHTA and CDR2 FQGNSA. V lost 6 bases and J lost 9; bases outside the gene matches: 5. This CDR3 is 12 amino acids long. CDR3 in DNA: TGTGCCAGCAGTGAGGGGGCTCCTGAGCAGTTCTTC. Protein: CASSEGAPEQFF.

The sample holds a few counts of this clone. The chain recombines TRBV7-9 with TRBJ2-1; no firm D call. V was cut by 3 bases and J by 10 bases, with 13 bases left in between. The CDR3 covers 13 residues. Germline V lookup: CDR1 SEHNR, CDR2 FQNEAQ (reference sequence). CDR3 DNA sequence: TGTGCCAGCAGCTTTGATACATGGGCAGAGCAGTTCTTC. Its translation is CASSFDTWAEQFF.

This sequence joins TRBV28 and TRBJ2-6; TRBD1 might be the D (6 bases). Trimming removed 3 bases from V and 3 bases from J, with 9 bases in between. The CDR3 totals 15 residues. Germline CDR1 and CDR2: MDHEN and SYDVKM. CDR3 in amino acids: CASSFTQGGANVLTF. In nucleotides, the CDR3 is TGTGCCAGCAGTTTTACACAGGGTGGGGCCAACGTCCTGACTTTC.

The gene calls are TRBV14 and TRBJ1-1; the match to TRBD1 covers 9 bases. CDR1 is SGHDN and CDR2 is FVKESK in the germline V gene. The CDR3 is made up of 17 amino acids. With V trimmed by 1 base and J by 1 base, 7 bases remained unmatched. In DNA, the CDR3 is TGTGCCAGCAGCCAAGTTTGGGTGGACAGGGGGAACACTGAAGCTTTCTTT. Translating it yields CASSQVWVDRGNTEAFF.

CDR3 sequence: CASRLAGVHVSLPYF. The CDR3 nucleotides are TGCGCCAGCAGACTAGCGGGGGTTCACGTGAGTCTACCGTATTTT. The gene calls are TRBV10-2 and TRBJ2-3; 11 bases line up with TRBD2. Germline V gene data show CDR1 as WSHSY and CDR2 as SAAADI. Losses at the gene ends were 6 bases for V and 14 bases for J; bases not matched to a gene: 16. The length of the CDR3 is 15 residues.

In this sample, this clone turned up a few times. The CDR3 protein is CASSLAGNTGELFF. The CDR3, as DNA: TGTGCCAGCAGCTTAGCGGGCAACACCGGGGAGCTGTTTTTT. The genes are TRBV7-2 and TRBJ2-2; D not certain. Germline lookup yields CDR1 SGHTA and CDR2 FQGNSA. Trimming pared 0 bases from V and 2 bases from J, leaving 4 bases between. This CDR3 region has 14 residues.

V gene TRBV29-1 combines with J gene TRBJ1-1, with TRBD1 matching 8 bases. The V and J ends lost 5 bases and 7 bases, in that order; junction bases with no gene match: 3. Germline V gene sequence: CDR1 SQVTM, CDR2 ANQGSEA. The CDR3 loop spans 11 amino acids. CDR3 protein: CSVRDRIEAFF. CDR3 DNA sequence: TGCAGCGTTCGGGACAGGATTGAAGCTTTCTTT.

The chain has TRBV18 and TRBJ2-7, with 8 positions matching TRBD1. This CDR3 is 15 amino acids long. Per the germline V gene, CDR1 is KGHSH and CDR2 is LQKENI. The V segment lost 5 bases and the J segment 4 bases; nucleotides outside the gene matches: 10. The chain's CDR3 is CASSKVTGEDYEQYF. The DNA of the CDR3 is TGTGCCAGCTCAAAGGTGACAGGGGAAGATTACGAGCAGTACTTC.

This chain links TRBV7-9 with TRBJ2-7; D call uncertain. There are 11 residues in the CDR3. CDR1 SEHNR and CDR2 FQNEAQ come from the germline V gene (reference sequence). Trimming cost V 6 bases and J 3 bases, with 6 bases left between them. The DNA of the CDR3 is TGTGCCAGCAGACAACACTACGAGCAGTACTTC. Residues: CASRQHYEQYF.

The rearrangement links TRBV23-1 to TRBJ2-7, with D perhaps matching TRBD2 (5 bases). TRBV23-1 is labeled an ORF, and its function is uncertain. V lost 0 bases and J lost 6, with 24 bases in between. CDR3 length: 18 amino acids. CDR3 sequence reads: CASSQSTIADPPPCEQYF. The CDR3 nucleotides are TGCGCCAGCAGTCAATCGACTATCGCCGACCCTCCGCCTTGCGAGCAGTACTTC.

The rearrangement links TRBV28 to TRBJ2-7; no clear D. In germline, CDR1 is MDHEN, CDR2 SYDVKM. V was shortened by 3 bases and J by 4 bases, with 7 bases between the two germline ends. This CDR3 spans 12 amino acids. The CDR3 coding sequence is TGTGCCAGCAGTTTGGGATTTTACGAGCAGTACTTC. It codes for CASSLGFYEQYF.

V and J are TRBV28 and TRBJ2-1; 13 bases are shared with TRBD2. V gave up 4 bases and J gave up 5 bases; unmatched junction bases: 5. Germline V gene data show CDR1 as MDHEN and CDR2 as SYDVKM. The CDR3 runs to 16 residues. In nucleotides, the CDR3 is TGTGCCAGCAGTTCCCCCGGGACTAGCGGGGACAATGAGCAGTTCTTC. Its protein is CASSSPGTSGDNEQFF.

This clone was detected once. The J gene is TRBJ2-5, the V gene TRBV18; 9 positions agree with TRBD1. The better agreement between TRBJ2-7 and the DNA end casts doubt on the J call. The CDR3 extends over 15 amino acids. CDR1 is KGHSH, CDR2 LQKENI, per germline. CDR3 DNA sequence: TGTGCCAGCTCACCCGGGACAGGGTCCCTCTACGAGCAGTACTTC. Translated: CASSPGTGSLYEQYF.

As regards this clone: This same CDR3 is encoded by further DNA sequences in the sample. The genes are TRBV30 and TRBJ2-7; no reliable D call. V was pared by 3 bases and J by 0 bases, with 6 bases between. Germline lookup yields CDR1 GTSNPN and CDR2 SVGIG (reference sequence). The CDR3 sequence is 12 residues long. The CDR3 DNA is TGTGCCTGGAGCGCCAGCTCCTACGAGCAGTACTTC. The encoded protein is CAWSASSYEQYF.

V gene TRBV25-1 combines with J gene TRBJ2-1; 7 nucleotides line up with TRBD1. In germline, CDR1 is MGHDK, CDR2 SYGVNS. The V gene end was trimmed by 7 bases and the J gene end by 4 bases; junction bases not matched to a gene: 7. This CDR3 contains 14 residues. This CDR3 is CASKGGTVYNEQFF. The DNA of the CDR3 is TGTGCCAGCAAGGGTGGGACAGTTTACAATGAGCAGTTCTTC.

V usage is TRBV7-8 and J usage is TRBJ2-3, with 8 bases identical to TRBD2. This CDR3 is built from 14 residues. From germline, CDR1 is SGHVS and CDR2 FQNEAQ. The V gene end was trimmed by 6 bases and the J gene end by 2 bases; junction bases not matched to a gene: 4. CDR3 amino acids: CASSRAGDTDTQYF. The DNA for the CDR3 is TGTGCCAGCAGTAGAGCGGGGGACACAGATACGCAGTATTTT.

This clone was seen a few times. This chain connects TRBV10-3 to TRBJ2-7; 7 bases map to TRBD1. CDR3 length equals 14 residues. With V trimmed by 6 bases and J by 0 bases, 5 bases remained unmatched. From germline, CDR1 is ENHRY and CDR2 SYGVKD. CDR3 in amino acids: CAIRPGQNSYEQYF. The CDR3 DNA follows: TGTGCCATCAGGCCGGGACAGAACTCCTACGAGCAGTACTTC.

This chain uses TRBV29-1 with TRBJ2-1; 10 nucleotides align to TRBD2. The V gene end was trimmed by 8 bases and the J gene end by 8 bases; junction bases not matched to a gene: 15. The CDR3 is 15 residues long. Germline V gene data show CDR1 as SQVTM and CDR2 as ANQGSEA. The CDR3 sequence is CSIRQAGGPIDEQFF. Here the CDR3 DNA reads TGCAGCATACGGCAAGCGGGGGGGCCGATCGATGAGCAGTTCTTC.